The rows below give T cell receptor beta chains drawn from one sample of a study of blood T cell repertoires in COVID-19. Some clones are missing from TCRdb's copy, which holds only in-frame ones; the method was immunoSEQ multiplex PCR. The table includes some 79,000 clones, around 88% detected once. Sample: peripheral blood. Receptor source: a man between 65 and 85 years old with active or convalescent COVID-19. The CDR3 runs from the conserved cysteine through the conserved F or W. The D gene is left open where the match is weak. Clone sizes are given selectively: once, few, many, or a class where the clone is expanded.

CATSRDPSGVETQYF	TGTGCCACCAGCAGAGATCCCTCGGGAGTGGAGACCCAGTACTTC	TRBV15	TRBJ2-5	-	once
CASSPRTGANEAFF	TGTGCCAGCAGCCCTAGGACAGGGGCAAATGAAGCTTTCTTT	TRBV7-2	TRBJ1-1	TRBD1	-
CASRGGSNSPLHF	TGTGCCAGCAGGGGGGGAAGTAATTCACCCCTCCACTTT	TRBV2	TRBJ1-6	-	-
CASSHWLTGRRNEQFF	TGTGCCAGCAGCCATTGGTTGACAGGGAGGCGCAATGAGCAGTTCTTC	TRBV7-2	TRBJ2-1	-	-
CASPRTAVSGANVLTF	TGTGCCAGCCCCAGGACAGCCGTCTCTGGGGCCAACGTCCTGACTTTC	TRBV2	TRBJ2-6	-	-
CASSPPGGAGANVLTF	TGTGCCAGCAGCCCCCCTGGGGGGGCTGGGGCCAACGTCCTGACTTTC	TRBV5-6	TRBJ2-6	TRBD2	few
CASSSNRDIYGYTF	TGTGCCAGTAGTAGTAACCGGGACATCTATGGCTACACCTTC	TRBV19	TRBJ1-2	-	-
CASSLGLGTGWGEQYF	TGTGCCAGCAGCCTAGGCTTAGGGACAGGGTGGGGCGAGCAGTACTTC	TRBV4-2	TRBJ2-7	TRBD1	-
CASSTGQAWRMNTEAFF	TGTGCCAGTAGCACGGGACAGGCTTGGAGAATGAACACTGAAGCTTTCTTT	TRBV19	TRBJ1-1	TRBD1	-
CASSSTGGTDTQYF	TGCGCCAGCAGCTCGACAGGGGGCACAGATACGCAGTATTTT	TRBV5-1	TRBJ2-3	TRBD1	once
CASSERPGTGDNQPQHF	TGTGCCAGCAGTGAAAGACCCGGGACAGGAGACAATCAGCCCCAGCATTTT	TRBV6-1	TRBJ1-5	TRBD1	-
CASSPTGRGPDAGELFF	TGTGCCAGCAGCCCCACCGGGAGGGGACCTGACGCCGGGGAGCTGTTTTTT	TRBV28	TRBJ2-2	TRBD2	-
CASSETAGAGETQYF	TGTGCCAGCAGTGAAACTGCGGGGGCAGGGGAGACCCAGTACTTC	TRBV2	TRBJ2-5	-	-
CASRYGLLTGELFF	TGTGCCAGTAGGTACGGACTTTTAACCGGGGAGCTGTTTTTT	TRBV19	TRBJ2-2	-	-
CASSLSGADYGYTF	TGTGCCAGCAGCCTCTCTGGGGCTGACTATGGCTACACCTTC	TRBV7-9	TRBJ1-2	-	-
CAWSVFGRDFDEAFF	TGTGCCTGGAGTGTATTCGGCCGGGATTTCGATGAAGCTTTCTTT	TRBV30	TRBJ1-1	-	-
CASSQGSNQPQHF	TGTGCCAGCTCACAAGGGAGTAATCAGCCCCAGCATTTT	TRBV18	TRBJ1-5	-	once
CASSPTGGYTQYF	TGTGCCAGCAGTCCCACCGGAGGGTATACGCAGTATTTT	TRBV6-4	TRBJ2-3	-	-
CASSPHGAYGYTF	TGTGCCAGCAGTCCACATGGGGCCTATGGCTACACCTTC	TRBV28	TRBJ1-2	-	-
CASSLTQAATNEKLFF	TGTGCCAGCAGCTTAACGCAGGCAGCAACTAATGAAAAACTGTTTTTT	TRBV7-2	TRBJ1-4	-	once
CASRGGEETMKGQFF	TGTGCCAGCAGGGGAGGGGAGGAGACAATGAAGGGGCAGTTCTTC	TRBV7-9	TRBJ2-1	TRBD2	-
CASRLGSASTDTQYF	TGTGCCAGTAGGCTTGGTAGCGCGAGCACAGATACGCAGTATTTT	TRBV19	TRBJ2-3	-	-
CASSPHSGETQYF	TGTGCCAGCAGTCCACACTCGGGGGAGACCCAGTACTTC	TRBV6-6	TRBJ2-5	-	-
CASRTDPSGANVLTF	TGTGCCAGCAGGACAGATCCATCTGGGGCCAACGTCCTGACTTTC	TRBV5-4	TRBJ2-6	-	-
CASSKTPGGWDEQFF	TGTGCCAGTAGTAAAACACCCGGGGGGTGGGATGAGCAGTTCTTC	TRBV19	TRBJ2-1	TRBD2	-
CSVEDEGRGSARGYTF	TGCAGCGTTGAAGATGAAGGCAGGGGTTCCGCGAGGGGCTACACCTTC	TRBV29-1	TRBJ1-2	-	-
CASSLVRGQLVNYGYTF	TGTGCCAGCAGCTTAGTTAGGGGACAACTGGTTAACTATGGCTACACCTTC	TRBV11-3	TRBJ1-2	-	-
CASSIDPPYLSRNTEAFF	TGTGCCAGTAGTATAGATCCCCCGTATTTGTCCCGGAACACTGAAGCTTTCTTT	TRBV19	TRBJ1-1	-	-
CASSGRDTLGNQPQHF	TGTGCCAGCTCCGGCCGGGACACCTTAGGCAATCAGCCCCAGCATTTT	TRBV18	TRBJ1-5	-	-
CASSVRSGRAHNEQFF	TGTGCCAGCAGTGTCAGAAGCGGGAGGGCCCACAATGAGCAGTTCTTC	TRBV6-1	TRBJ2-1	TRBD2	-
CASSLLGQASYEQYF	TGTGCCAGCAGCTTGTTAGGACAGGCTTCCTACGAGCAGTACTTC	TRBV5-5	TRBJ2-7	TRBD1	once
CASSDYTSGANVLTF	TGTGCCAGCAGCGACTATACCTCTGGGGCCAACGTCCTGACTTTC	TRBV6-5	TRBJ2-6	-	-
CASSVEGGNRANEKLFF	TGTGCCAGCAGCGTGGAAGGGGGTAATAGAGCTAATGAAAAACTGTTTTTT	TRBV9	TRBJ1-4	-	-
CASSDPGQGNLWQYF	TGTGCCAGCAGTGATCCGGGACAGGGGAACCTGTGGCAGTACTTC	TRBV6-1	TRBJ2-7	TRBD1	-
CAWSPTGGGYTF	TGTGCCTGGAGTCCTACTGGGGGCGGCTACACCTTC	TRBV30	TRBJ1-2	-	-
CASSFAGVQETQYF	TGCGCCAGCAGCTTCGCGGGAGTCCAAGAGACCCAGTACTTC	TRBV5-1	TRBJ2-5	TRBD2	-
CASSYTARGDQPQHF	TGTGCCAGCAGTTACACTGCCAGGGGAGATCAGCCCCAGCATTTT	TRBV6-5	TRBJ1-5	-	-
CASRTSRGFF	TGCGCCAGCCGGACTAGCCGTGGGTTCTTC	TRBV5-1	TRBJ2-1	TRBD2	-
CASSIREWFAYEQFF	TGTGCCAGCAGTATACGGGAGTGGTTTGCTTATGAGCAGTTCTTC	TRBV28	TRBJ2-1	-	-
CASSVVQAGSPLHF	TGTGCCAGCAGCGTAGTACAGGCAGGTTCACCCCTCCACTTT	TRBV9	TRBJ1-6	-	-
CASSKTSGSDEQFF	TGTGCCAGCTCAAAGACTAGCGGGAGCGATGAGCAGTTCTTC	TRBV18	TRBJ2-1	TRBD2	few
CAWTRQGAQTSGYTF	TGTGCCTGGACCAGACAGGGGGCGCAAACATCTGGCTACACCTTC	TRBV30	TRBJ1-2	TRBD1	-
CASSDGAGVYEQYF	TGTGCCAGCAGTGATGGAGCGGGAGTCTACGAGCAGTACTTC	TRBV6-1	TRBJ2-7	TRBD2	-
CASSVDPNKGDGNYGYTF	TGTGCCAGCAGCGTAGACCCGAATAAGGGAGATGGTAACTATGGCTACACCTTC	TRBV9	TRBJ1-2	-	-
CASSLSPGSYNEQFF	TGTGCCAGCAGTTTATCCCCAGGGTCCTACAATGAGCAGTTCTTC	TRBV28	TRBJ2-1	-	-
CASRNVITGEKLFF	TGTGCCAGCAGGAACGTCATTACGGGGGAAAAACTGTTTTTT	TRBV28	TRBJ1-4	-	-
CASSFHRNSPLHF	TGTGCCAGCAGTTTTCATCGGAATTCACCCCTCCACTTT	TRBV12-3/TRBV12-4	TRBJ1-6	-	-
CASSSGTGVNTEAFF	TGTGCCAGCTCATCCGGGACAGGAGTGAACACTGAAGCTTTCTTT	TRBV18	TRBJ1-1	TRBD1	-
CASSSVTGPAFF	TGTGCCAGCAGTTCCGTGACAGGGCCGGCTTTCTTT	TRBV6-5	TRBJ1-1	TRBD1	-
CASSLYLGTPGGQYF	TGTGCCAGCAGCTTATATCTCGGGACACCAGGCGGGCAGTACTTC	TRBV7-2	TRBJ2-7	-	-
CATPSGYITGELFF	TGTGCCACCCCATCAGGTTACATCACCGGGGAACTGTTTTTT	TRBV6-5	TRBJ2-2	-	-
CASSVGLAGDNEQFF	TGTGCCAGCAGCGTAGGGCTAGCGGGGGACAATGAGCAGTTCTTC	TRBV9	TRBJ2-1	TRBD2	-
CASSMDTGTSGKGYEQYF	TGTGCCAGTAGTATGGATACCGGGACTAGCGGGAAAGGGTACGAGCAGTACTTC	TRBV19	TRBJ2-7	TRBD2	medium-sized
CASIRGGNQPQHF	TGTGCCAGCATAAGAGGCGGCAATCAGCCCCAGCATTTT	TRBV28	TRBJ1-5	-	-
CASSPALWREVNEQFF	TGTGCCAGCAGCCCAGCCCTCTGGCGGGAGGTCAATGAGCAGTTCTTC	TRBV7-3	TRBJ2-1	TRBD2	-
CASNSPWGRDQPQHF	TGTGCCAGCAACTCCCCATGGGGGAGGGATCAGCCCCAGCATTTT	TRBV28	TRBJ1-5	-	-
CASSPQASTGGGEQYF	TGTGCCAGCAGCCCGCAGGCGTCGACAGGGGGCGGCGAGCAGTACTTC	TRBV7-3	TRBJ2-7	TRBD1	-
CASSLDSEGGYTF	TGTGCCAGCAGCTTAGACAGCGAAGGAGGCTACACCTTC	TRBV5-4	TRBJ1-2	-	once
CASSLGGAGNTEAFF	TGTGCCAGCAGCCTAGGTGGCGCGGGGAACACTGAAGCTTTCTTT	TRBV7-9	TRBJ1-1	-	-
CASSLGATGLQETQYF	TGCGCCAGCAGCTTGGGTGCGACAGGGCTCCAAGAGACCCAGTACTTC	TRBV5-1	TRBJ2-5	TRBD1	once